The rows below give T cell receptor beta chains drawn from one sample of a study of blood T cells in healthy people across ages. MiXCR, applied by TCRdb to the 5' RACE reads, yields one record per CDR3 protein. The profile shows more than 650,000 distinct CDR3 sequences, roughly 20% of them singletons. Sequencing was performed on blood. Every receptor here comes from a man in his 70s in good health. Each CDR3 is given with its conserved first and last residue. The D gene is left open where the match is weak. Only some rows state a clone size, as once, few, many or a class for expanded clones.

V	J	D	size	CDR3	DNA
TRBV13	TRBJ2-6	TRBD1	-	CASSSGQVAGANVLTF	TGTGCCAGCAGCTCGGGACAGGTCGCAGGGGCCAACGTCCTGACTTTC
TRBV20-1	TRBJ2-5	TRBD2	-	CSARGPGRETQYF	TGCAGTGCTAGAGGTCCCGGGAGGGAGACCCAGTACTTC
TRBV10-3	TRBJ2-5	-	-	CAISESRVGLETQYF	TGTGCCATCAGTGAGTCACGAGTAGGACTAGAGACCCAGTACTTC
TRBV4-1	TRBJ1-2	-	few	CASSAHGSNYGYTF	TGCGCCAGCAGCGCTCACGGTTCTAACTATGGCTACACCTTC
TRBV19	TRBJ2-4	TRBD2	few	CASSYGGYIAKNIQYF	TGTGCCAGTAGCTACGGGGGGTACATAGCCAAAAACATTCAGTACTTC
TRBV29-1	TRBJ2-2	-	few	CSVERGMNAGELFF	TGCAGCGTTGAACGGGGAATGAACGCCGGGGAGCTGTTTTTT
TRBV6-5	TRBJ1-3	-	few	CASSSRTAASGNTIYF	TGTGCCAGCAGTTCCCGGACAGCGGCCTCTGGAAACACCATATATTTT
TRBV7-2	TRBJ1-5	-	-	CASSLSPRVQPQHF	TGTGCCAGCAGCCTGTCCCCGAGGGTCCAGCCCCAGCATTTT
TRBV2	TRBJ1-5	-	-	CASRPRTGNQPQHF	TGTGCCAGCAGGCCCAGGACGGGCAATCAGCCCCAGCATTTT
TRBV5-1	TRBJ2-3	-	-	CASSLDGRGADTQYF	TGCGCCAGCAGCTTGGACGGGAGAGGCGCAGATACGCAGTATTTT
TRBV9	TRBJ2-1	TRBD1	-	CASSGAGTGVTNEQFF	TGTGCCAGCAGCGGAGCCGGGACAGGGGTTACCAATGAGCAGTTCTTC
TRBV5-1	TRBJ2-1	TRBD2	few	CASSFSTSGGAGEQFF	TGCGCCAGCAGCTTCTCCACTAGCGGGGGGGCCGGTGAGCAGTTCTTC
TRBV7-8	TRBJ2-7	TRBD2	many	CASSLRDSGGPDEQYF	TGTGCCAGCAGCTTAAGGGATAGCGGGGGTCCGGACGAGCAGTACTTC
TRBV12-3/TRBV12-4	TRBJ1-1	TRBD1	once	CASSQDRGRAEAFF	TGTGCCAGCAGCCAGGACAGGGGGCGGGCTGAAGCTTTCTTT
TRBV24-1	TRBJ1-2	TRBD1	-	CATSEAWDSSNYGYTF	TGTGCCACCAGTGAAGCCTGGGACAGTAGTAACTATGGCTACACCTTC
TRBV29-1	TRBJ2-3	-	-	CSVEDWGVSTDTQYF	TGCAGCGTTGAAGACTGGGGCGTGAGCACAGATACGCAGTATTTT
TRBV20-1	TRBJ2-7	-	many	CSARGSESTTYEQYF	TGCAGTGCTAGAGGCTCGGAGAGTACAACCTACGAGCAGTACTTC
TRBV12-5	TRBJ1-4	TRBD1	-	CASGLTWDREDRKLVF	TGTGCTAGTGGTCTAACGTGGGACAGGGAAGATAGAAAACTGGTTTTT
TRBV7-2	TRBJ1-4	-	-	CASSTMGQTEEKLFF	TGTGCCAGCAGCACTATGGGCCAGACCGAGGAAAAACTGTTTTTT
TRBV20-1	TRBJ2-7	TRBD2	few	CSATSGGAHEQYF	TGCAGTGCAACTAGCGGGGGGGCCCACGAGCAGTACTTC
TRBV28	TRBJ2-1	TRBD2	-	CASSLSGKGQFF	TGTGCCAGCAGTCTTAGCGGGAAGGGGCAGTTCTTC
TRBV6-5	TRBJ2-5	TRBD2	-	CASRPTLAAQETQYF	TGTGCCAGCAGACCAACCCTAGCGGCCCAAGAGACCCAGTACTTC
TRBV3-1	TRBJ1-2	-	-	CASSHGRGYYGYTF	TGTGCCAGCAGCCATGGGAGGGGCTACTATGGCTACACCTTC
TRBV14	TRBJ1-4	-	-	CASSQDEGLPGEKLFF	TGTGCCAGCAGCCAAGATGAGGGGTTGCCTGGAGAAAAACTGTTTTTT
TRBV12-3/TRBV12-4	TRBJ1-6	-	few	CASSPGRLNSPLHF	TGTGCCAGCAGTCCCGGACGTCTGAATTCACCCCTCCACTTT
TRBV24-1	TRBJ1-1	-	-	CATRSTGPNTEAFF	TGTGCCACCAGGTCGACAGGACCTAACACTGAAGCTTTCTTT
TRBV30	TRBJ1-1	-	many	CAWSDGNPTAAFF	TGTGCCTGGAGTGACGGTAATCCCACGGCGGCTTTCTTT
TRBV5-1	TRBJ2-5	TRBD1	few	CASSLRDREETQYF	TGCGCCAGCAGCCTCCGGGACAGGGAAGAGACCCAGTACTTC
TRBV20-1	TRBJ1-3	-	few	CGGARARNTIYF	TGCGGGGGGGCCAGGGCGAGAAACACCATATATTTT
TRBV3-1	TRBJ2-1	-	-	CASSRPVGTLVGVTDEQFF	TGTGCCAGCAGCCGCCCCGTTGGGACGCTTGTGGGGGTAACGGATGAGCAGTTCTTC
TRBV28	TRBJ1-2	-	-	CASSLESIYGYTF	TGTGCCAGCAGTTTAGAAAGTATCTATGGCTACACCTTC